Listed below are T cell receptor beta chains from one sample, sequenced in a study of control samples from healthy donors and cancer patients. Repertoires were generated with immunoSEQ multiplex PCR, while TCRdb's copy carries only in-frame clones and drops some. The table includes about 94,000 clones, 90% detected once. The sample taken for sequencing was blood. These receptors originate from a woman between 18 and 29 years old in good health. The CDR3 runs from the conserved cysteine through the conserved F or W. The D gene is left open where the match is weak. The listing skips clone size in some rows; elsewhere it reads once, few, many or a size class.

-	-	TRBV4-1	15	TRBJ2-7	TGCGCCAGCAGCCAAGAGGTGGGCGTTAAGTACGAGCAGTACTTC	CASSQEVGVKYEQYF
-	TRBD1	TRBV2	14	TRBJ1-2	TGTGCCATCAAGGGAGGGGACAGTTCCTATGGCTACACCTTC	CAIKGGDSSYGYTF
-	TRBD1	TRBV13	16	TRBJ2-7	TGTGCCAGCAGATTAAACACCGGGACAGGGGGGTACGAGCAGTACTTC	CASRLNTGTGGYEQYF
few	-	TRBV6-1	13	TRBJ1-2	TGTGCCAGCAGTGACAGTGAAAACTATGGCTACACCTTC	CASSDSENYGYTF
-	-	TRBV5-1	15	TRBJ2-7	TGCGCCAGCAGCTTGGAAGCCGGACTAAGGATCGAGCAGTACTTC	CASSLEAGLRIEQYF
-	-	TRBV24-1	13	TRBJ1-2	TGTGCCACCAGTGTTAGGGAGAACTATGGCTACACCTTC	CATSVRENYGYTF
once	TRBD2	TRBV27	15	TRBJ2-7	TGTGCCAGCAGTTTAAAAGCTAGCGGCGCGCGAGAGCAGTACTTC	CASSLKASGAREQYF
once	TRBD2	TRBV5-1	15	TRBJ2-7	TGCGCCAGCAGCTCCATAGCGGGGGGGGCCTACGAGCAGTACTTC	CASSSIAGGAYEQYF
once	-	TRBV2	15	TRBJ1-2	TGTGCCAGCAGTGAAGCCCAGCAGGGGTTCTATGGCTACACCTTC	CASSEAQQGFYGYTF
once	-	TRBV6-1	15	TRBJ1-2	TGTGCCAGCAGTGATTACGGCGGGTCAGTTTATGGCTACACCTTC	CASSDYGGSVYGYTF
once	TRBD1	TRBV6-5	14	TRBJ1-5	TGTGCCAGCAGCCCACGACAGGGGGCCCGCCCCCAGCATTTT	CASSPRQGARPQHF
few	TRBD1	TRBV4-2	16	TRBJ1-1	TGTGCCAGCAGCCAAGAGGGAGGACAGGGGGGTATTGAAGCTTTCTTT	CASSQEGGQGGIEAFF
-	-	TRBV24-1	15	TRBJ1-2	TGTGCCACCAGTGATTCAACAGGCCTCCTTTATGGCTACACCTTC	CATSDSTGLLYGYTF
-	-	TRBV5-1	14	TRBJ1-2	TGCGCCAGCAGCTCGCCGGAATCTAACTATGGCTACACCTTC	CASSSPESNYGYTF
-	-	TRBV5-4	14	TRBJ1-1	TGTGCCAGCAGAAACGGCAGGGAGGACACTGAAGCTTTCTTT	CASRNGREDTEAFF
-	TRBD1	TRBV9	15	TRBJ1-4	TGTGCCAGCAGCTTTCAGGGGGTAGTTGATGAAAAACTGTTTTTT	CASSFQGVVDEKLFF
-	-	TRBV10-2	16	TRBJ1-6	TGCGCCAGCAGTGGGTTGACAGGTCGGAGTAATTCACCCCTCCACTTT	CASSGLTGRSNSPLHF
-	-	TRBV6-4	16	TRBJ1-6	TGTGCCAGCAGTGACTCTATCACGAGGTACAATTCACCCCTCCACTTT	CASSDSITRYNSPLHF
-	-	TRBV3-1/TRBV3-2	17	TRBJ1-1	TGTGCCAGCAGCCAAGATTCGGCGAGGAGAGGGGACACTGAAGCTTTCTTT	CASSQDSARRGDTEAFF
-	-	TRBV25-1	12	TRBJ1-1	TGTGCCAGCAGTGAATCCAGTCGGGAAGCTTTCTTT	CASSESSREAFF
-	TRBD1	TRBV6-5	14	TRBJ2-3	TGTGCCAGCAGCTCGGGACAGAGCACAGATACGCAGTATTTT	CASSSGQSTDTQYF
few	TRBD2	TRBV5-6	16	TRBJ2-1	TGTGCCAGCAGCTTGGTTGGTAGGACTAGATTCGATGAGCAGTTCTTC	CASSLVGRTRFDEQFF
-	-	TRBV7-9	13	TRBJ2-1	TGTGCCAGCAGCTTAGGTTTGGCCGATGAGCAGTTCTTC	CASSLGLADEQFF
-	-	TRBV19	11	TRBJ1-1	TGTGCCAGTAGTATGGGCAGGGGAGCTTTCTTT	CASSMGRGAFF
-	-	TRBV19	13	TRBJ1-3	TGTGCCAGTAGTACCGGGACCCTAAACACCATATATTTT	CASSTGTLNTIYF
-	TRBD1	TRBV5-4	14	TRBJ2-3	TGTGCCAGCAGTTCGGGACAGCTCACAGATACGCAGTATTTT	CASSSGQLTDTQYF
-	TRBD1	TRBV7-8	16	TRBJ2-7	TGTGCCAGCACCCCCTTCGGGACAGGGCTATCTAACGAGCAGTACTTC	CASTPFGTGLSNEQYF